The 21 T cell receptor beta chains below were found in one sample sequenced in a study of blood T cell repertoires in COVID-19. The repertoire was sequenced with immunoSEQ multiplex PCR; TCRdb's copy has only in-frame clones and lacks some. Here the sample spans some 180,000 clones, roughly 80% being singletons. The sequenced material came from PBMCs or T cells enriched from blood (not recorded which). These receptors were collected from a man aged 60 to 75 who had been exposed to COVID-19.

Only a few counts were recorded for this clone. This chain connects TRBV19 to TRBJ1-2, with D perhaps matching TRBD1 (5 bases). The germline V gene encodes CDR1 LNHDA and CDR2 SQIVND (reference sequence). V lost 3 bases, J lost 8 bases, and 19 bases lay in between. This CDR3 comprises 15 residues. The CDR3 loop reads CASSISHRAGRGYTF. The CDR3 region has the DNA TGTGCCAGTAGTATTTCCCATCGGGCGGGGCGCGGCTACACCTTC.

This clone was observed a handful of times. The chain employs TRBV7-9 and TRBJ2-2; TRBD2 matches at 9 bases. This CDR3 spans 17 amino acids. Germline trimming cut 2 bases from V and 6 bases from J; bases unmatched to any gene: 10. Germline assignment: CDR1 SEHNR and CDR2 FQNEAQ (reference sequence). In nucleotides, the CDR3 is TGTGCCAGCAGCTTATTCCAAGCGGGAGGAGGACCCGGGGAGCTGTTTTTT. Translated: CASSLFQAGGGPGELFF.

This clone was seen only once. The chain has TRBV5-6 and TRBJ2-3; maybe TRBD1 (6 bases). The V end was cut by 3 bases, the J end by 1 base, with 9 bases between. There are 14 residues in the CDR3. Germline V CDR1 and CDR2: SGHDT, YYEEEE. The CDR3 nucleotides read TGTGCCAGCAGCTCGGGACACCGCACAGATACGCAGTATTTT. Protein product: CASSSGHRTDTQYF.

This clone was seen a single time. The V and J genes are TRBV19 and TRBJ2-1; TRBD1 aligns across 8 bases. The CDR3 runs 15 residues. Germline V lookup: CDR1 LNHDA, CDR2 SQIVND (reference sequence). The junction had 9 bases not matched to a gene; V was cut back by 2 bases and J by 9 bases. CDR3 sequence reads: CASSITDRGRGEQFF. The CDR3 nucleotides read TGTGCCAGTAGTATAACCGACAGGGGCCGTGGTGAGCAGTTCTTC.

The chain carries TRBV15 and TRBJ1-1, with TRBD1 identical over 9 bases. Unmatched junction bases numbered 8, after V lost 2 bases and J lost 7 bases. Germline CDR1 reads LNHNV; CDR2 reads YYDKDF (reference sequence). This CDR3 region has 15 residues. Here the CDR3 DNA reads TGTGCCACCAGCAGATGGGGACAGGGTGGGGATGAAGCTTTCTTT. Its translation: CATSRWGQGGDEAFF.

The CDR3 coding sequence is TGTGCCAGCAGTTACCCCCTGTATGGAGCGGGGAACCATCTCGAGCAGTACTTC. The encoded protein is CASSYPLYGAGNHLEQYF. This chain connects TRBV6-2 or TRBV6-3 to TRBJ2-7, with 7 bases identical to TRBD2. CDR1 is MNHEY and CDR2 is SVGEGT in the germline V gene. V lost 2 bases and J lost 6; bases outside the gene matches: 19. CDR3 length: 18 amino acids.

There are a few counts of this clone. This chain links TRBV27 with TRBJ2-7; perhaps TRBD2 as D (5 bases). Looked up from germline, CDR1 is MNHEY and CDR2 is SMNVEV (reference sequence). V was shortened by 6 bases and J by 3 bases, with 15 bases between the two germline ends. The CDR3 has 14 residues. As DNA, the CDR3 is TGTGCCAGCAGCCTTGGGCTAGCACACTACGAGCAGTACTTC. This encodes CASSLGLAHYEQYF.

The chain links TRBV6-1 to TRBJ2-5, with TRBD1 identical over 9 bases. The ends lost 3 bases at V and 3 bases at J; junction bases unmatched: 2. Germline CDR1 is MNHNS and CDR2 is SASEGT. CDR3 length equals 14 residues. The CDR3 nucleotides are TGTGCCAGCAGTGATGGACAGGGGAAAGAGACCCAGTACTTC. As protein: CASSDGQGKETQYF.

This clone was seen only a few times. The CDR3 DNA sequence: TGTGCCAGCAGCTTAAGTTTACTACAGGGCGGGAGAGGCACTGAAGCTTTCTTT. Its protein product is CASSLSLLQGGRGTEAFF. This rearrangement joins TRBV11-2 to TRBJ1-1; possibly TRBD1 for D (6 bases). Trimming removed 2 bases from V and 4 bases from J, with 23 bases in between. This CDR3 contains 18 residues. From germline, CDR1 is SGHAT and CDR2 FQNNGV.

A single count supports this clone. This chain connects TRBV9 to TRBJ2-1; 12 positions agree with TRBD2. Germline V gene lookup returns CDR1 SGDLS and CDR2 YYNGEE. The CDR3 is 15 amino acids. With V trimmed by 4 bases and J by 7 bases, 6 bases remained unmatched. The CDR3, as DNA: TGTGCCAGCAGCTGGAGGACTAGCGGGAATAATGAGCAGTTCTTC. It specifies CASSWRTSGNNEQFF.

This chain joins TRBV7-9 and TRBJ2-5; D ambiguous. Trimming left V 3 bases short and J 6 bases short, with 8 bases between. Germline V lookup: CDR1 SEHNR, CDR2 FQNEAQ (reference sequence). This CDR3 has 12 amino acids. The CDR3 DNA sequence: TGTGCCAGCAGCTTCCCAGACAAGACCCAGTACTTC. Its translation: CASSFPDKTQYF. Based on the CDR3 plus reference TRBV7-9 and TRBJ2-5, the full variable domain is DTGVSQNPRHKITKRGQNVTFRCDPISEHNRLYWYRQTLGQGPEFLTYFQNEAQLEKSRLLSDRFSAERPKGSFSTLEIQRTEQGDSAMYLCASSFPDKTQYFGPGTRLLVL.

This clone showed up just a few times. V is TRBV11-2 and J is TRBJ1-1, with D possibly TRBD1 on 5 matching bases. The CDR3 spans 15 residues. With 4 bases removed from V and 1 base from J, the gap between germline ends came to 13 bases. CDR1 and CDR2 (germline): SGHAT, FQNNGV. The CDR3 DNA reads TGTGCCAGCAGCTCGGGGACTTTTACGAACACTGAAGCTTTCTTT. Protein: CASSSGTFTNTEAFF.

The chain joins TRBV30 to TRBJ2-7; TRBD1 matches 9 bases. With V trimmed by 7 bases and J by 3 bases, 7 bases remained unmatched. This CDR3 contains 13 residues. Germline lookup yields CDR1 GTSNPN and CDR2 SVGIG (reference sequence). CDR3 protein: CAYKTGGGYEQYF. As DNA, the CDR3 is TGTGCCTATAAAACAGGGGGCGGCTACGAGCAGTACTTC.

The chain is built from TRBV27 and TRBJ2-6, with D tentatively TRBD2 (7 bases). Trimming stripped 8 bases from V and 4 bases from J, with 21 bases between. Germline V lookup: CDR1 MNHEY, CDR2 SMNVEV (reference sequence). This CDR3 is built from 17 residues. CDR3 nucleotides: TGTGCCAGCCGGCGGGGGCTAGCGGTCCGGGGGGCCAACGTCCTGACTTTC. Protein: CASRRGLAVRGANVLTF.

This clone was seen only a few times. V and J are TRBV5-4 and TRBJ1-2, with 11 bases fitting TRBD1. With V trimmed by 4 bases and J by 6 bases, 8 bases remained unmatched. The CDR3 runs 15 residues. Per the germline V gene, CDR1 is SGHNT and CDR2 is YYREEE (reference sequence). In DNA form, the CDR3 reads TGTGCCAGCAGCGACCGGGGACAGGGGGTCCATGGCTACACCTTC. Translated: CASSDRGQGVHGYTF. Full variable domain (missing parts from reference TRBV5-4 and TRBJ1-2): ETGVTQSPTHLIKTRGQQVTLRCSSQSGHNTVSWYQQALGQGPQFIFQYYREEENGRGNFPPRFSGLQFPNYSSELNVNALELDDSALYLCASSDRGQGVHGYTFGSGTRLTVV.

This sequence joins TRBV9 and TRBJ2-2; TRBD1 agrees at 7 bases. Trimming at V came to 7 bases and at J to 5 bases, leaving 14 bases not matched to a gene. The CDR3 extends over 16 amino acids. CDR1 SGDLS and CDR2 YYNGEE come from the germline V gene. The CDR3 loop is CASVPTGTEGTGELFF. In nucleotides, the CDR3 is TGTGCCAGCGTCCCAACCGGGACAGAAGGGACCGGGGAGCTGTTTTTT.

This clone was found once. The rearrangement joins TRBV6-5 to TRBJ2-7; TRBD1 agrees at 10 bases. Germline V gene lookup returns CDR1 MNHEY and CDR2 SVGAGI. Losses at the gene ends were 6 bases for V and 2 bases for J; bases not matched to a gene: 7. This CDR3 has 15 residues. The DNA for the CDR3 is TGTGCCAGCAGGCTCGACAGGGGGCGCGCCTACGAGCAGTACTTC. Translation: CASRLDRGRAYEQYF.

In nucleotides, the CDR3 is TGTGCCAGCAGCGTAGCGGGGACTTCAAACTACGAGCAGTACTTC. This encodes CASSVAGTSNYEQYF. The rearrangement links TRBV9 to TRBJ2-7; TRBD2 is a possible D gene (6 bases). The CDR3 covers 15 residues. With 0 bases removed from V and 3 bases from J, the gap between germline ends came to 13 bases. The germline gives CDR1 SGDLS, CDR2 YYNGEE.

The chain joins TRBV3-1 (or the pseudogene TRBV3-2) to TRBJ2-3, with D tentatively TRBD2 (6 bases). Between the trimmed V and J ends, which lost 4 bases and 0 bases, there was a span of 20 bases. From germline, CDR1 is LGHDT and CDR2 YNNKEL (reference sequence). The length of the CDR3 is 18 residues. The CDR3 nucleotides read TGTGCCAGCAGCCGGGACTTCGCGAACCGCCTTAGCACAGATACGCAGTATTTT. Translated, it gives CASSRDFANRLSTDTQYF.

V and J are TRBV12-5 and TRBJ1-5; 10 bases align to TRBD1. The CDR3 spans 14 residues. V lost 3 bases to trimming and J lost 7 bases; unmatched junction nucleotides: 3. Germline V CDR1 and CDR2: LGHNT, FRNRAP. CDR3 region: CASGFGQGVQPQHF. The CDR3 bases are TGTGCTAGTGGTTTCGGACAGGGGGTCCAGCCCCAGCATTTT. The full variable domain, rest sourced from reference TRBV12-5 and TRBJ1-5, is DARVTQTPRHKVTEMGQEVTMRCQPILGHNTVFWYRQTMMQGLELLAYFRNRAPLDDSGMPKDRFSAEMPDATLATLKIQPSEPRDSAVYFCASGFGQGVQPQHFGDGTRLSIL.

This chain links TRBV28 with TRBJ2-4; TRBD1 aligns across 12 bases. V lost 6 bases and J lost 8; bases outside the gene matches: 8. This CDR3 is built from 15 residues. CDR1 is MDHEN and CDR2 is SYDVKM in the germline V gene. The CDR3, as DNA: TGTGCCAGCAGCCCTAGGGGACAGGGGGCTTACATTCAGTACTTC. Protein product: CASSPRGQGAYIQYF.